The present T cell receptor beta chain was sequenced within a study of human T cells and chemical hapten exposure. The time point is: patch test 1, 2 weeks after DPC sensitization. The treatment is: therapeutic diphenylcyclopropenone sensitization with weekly scalp DPC. Donors were 18 to 70-year-old alopecia patients suitable for DPC. Before extraction, the whole blood was not fractionated, and total RNA was taken from it. This clonotype was seen repeatedly, ten times or more. Individual cDNA molecules in this library carried unique molecular identifiers. Via MiXCR, TCRdb re-called the RACE reads, giving one row per CDR3 protein. Of just over 80,000 distinct CDR3 sequences in the sample, around 11% were seen once. V lost 0 bases, J lost 3 bases, and 9 bases lay in between. CDR1 is SGHDN and CDR2 is FVKESK in the germline V gene. This CDR3 spans 15 amino acids.

The sequence derives from a woman aged 50 to 65 with alopecia areata. Some clones in this sample may be carry-over from other donors' samples. The sequences come from whole blood, collected in connection with sensitization to the hapten diphenylcyclopropenone (DPC). This chain connects TRBV14 to TRBJ1-5, with D hard to call. The CDR3 loop reads CASSQDKRVNQPQHF. As DNA, the CDR3 is TGTGCCAGCAGCCAAGATAAGAGGGTCAATCAGCCCCAGCATTTT.